The rows below give T cell receptor beta chains drawn from one sample of a study of CD8 T cells in ankylosing spondylitis. TCRdb reanalysed the 5' RACE reads using MiXCR and keeps one entry per CDR3 protein. The sample shows about 440,000 distinct CDR3 sequences, approximately 17% of them seen only once. Sequencing was carried out using blood, either unsorted or a sorted T cell fraction (not recorded which). Receptor source: a male donor with ankylosing spondylitis. Each CDR3 is given with its conserved first and last residue. D genes are given only for firm matches. Clone size appears in some rows only: once, few, many, or a class for an expanded clone.

clone_size: .
j_call: TRBJ2-2
d_call: TRBD2
v_call: TRBV15
cdr3_aa: CATSRLLAGGPGELFF
cdr3_nt: TGTGCCACCAGCAGACTACTAGCGGGAGGCCCCGGGGAGCTGTTTTTT

clone_size: many
j_call: TRBJ1-4
d_call: .
v_call: TRBV15
cdr3_aa: CATSRDPGNNEKLFF
cdr3_nt: TGTGCCACCAGCAGAGACCCCGGAAATAATGAAAAACTGTTTTTT

clone_size: many
j_call: TRBJ1-2
d_call: .
v_call: TRBV7-2
cdr3_aa: CASSSSGFGYTF
cdr3_nt: TGTGCCAGCAGCTCCTCAGGGTTCGGCTACACCTTC

clone_size: few
j_call: TRBJ1-6
d_call: .
v_call: TRBV11-2
cdr3_aa: CASSHRGRDDSPLHF
cdr3_nt: TGTGCCAGCAGCCACCGGGGCAGGGATGATTCACCCCTCCACTTT

clone_size: few
j_call: TRBJ2-5
d_call: .
v_call: TRBV5-1
cdr3_aa: CASSLGAKEIQETQYF
cdr3_nt: TGCGCCAGCAGCTTAGGAGCAAAAGAGATCCAAGAGACCCAGTACTTC

clone_size: few
j_call: TRBJ1-6
d_call: .
v_call: TRBV11-2
cdr3_aa: CASSLVGDTYSPLHF
cdr3_nt: TGTGCCAGCAGCTTAGTAGGGGACACTTATTCACCCCTCCACTTT

clone_size: .
j_call: TRBJ2-5
d_call: TRBD1
v_call: TRBV3-1
cdr3_aa: CASSHRGQGAGETQYF
cdr3_nt: TGTGCCAGCAGCCACAGAGGACAGGGGGCGGGGGAGACCCAGTACTTC

clone_size: few
j_call: TRBJ1-1
d_call: TRBD1
v_call: TRBV20-1
cdr3_aa: CSASWSGTGTEAFF
cdr3_nt: TGCAGTGCTAGTTGGTCCGGGACAGGCACTGAAGCTTTCTTT

clone_size: .
j_call: TRBJ1-4
d_call: .
v_call: TRBV18
cdr3_aa: CASSPANEKLFF
cdr3_nt: TGTGCCAGCTCACCGGCTAATGAAAAACTGTTTTTT

clone_size: few
j_call: TRBJ2-7
d_call: TRBD1
v_call: TRBV7-9
cdr3_aa: CASSPRDRVVEQHF
cdr3_nt: TGTGCCAGCAGCCCGAGGGACAGGGTAGTCGAGCAGCACTTC

clone_size: many
j_call: TRBJ2-3
d_call: .
v_call: TRBV29-1
cdr3_aa: CSVEGTPGKGGDTQYF
cdr3_nt: TGCAGCGTTGAAGGGACCCCAGGGAAGGGGGGAGATACGCAGTATTTT

clone_size: few
j_call: TRBJ1-2
d_call: TRBD1
v_call: TRBV12-3/TRBV12-4
cdr3_aa: CASSTRQGIYGYTF
cdr3_nt: TGTGCCAGCAGTACGAGACAGGGCATCTATGGCTACACCTTC

clone_size: .
j_call: TRBJ2-2
d_call: .
v_call: TRBV25-1
cdr3_aa: CASSGVGATGELFF
cdr3_nt: TGTGCCAGCAGTGGGGTTGGAGCTACCGGGGAGCTGTTTTTT

clone_size: .
j_call: TRBJ2-7
d_call: .
v_call: TRBV27
cdr3_aa: CASSLREGGVYEQYF
cdr3_nt: TGTGCCAGCAGTTTACGGGAAGGAGGGGTCTACGAGCAGTACTTC

clone_size: few
j_call: TRBJ2-7
d_call: .
v_call: TRBV10-3
cdr3_aa: CAISETGSSYEQYF
cdr3_nt: TGTGCCATCAGTGAGACAGGGAGCTCCTACGAGCAGTACTTC

clone_size: .
j_call: TRBJ1-1
d_call: .
v_call: TRBV7-9
cdr3_aa: CASSLRHSRALNTEAFF
cdr3_nt: TGTGCCAGCAGCTTACGTCATAGTAGGGCTTTGAACACTGAAGCTTTCTTT

clone_size: many
j_call: TRBJ2-1
d_call: TRBD2
v_call: TRBV14
cdr3_aa: CASGIAGGYNEQFF
cdr3_nt: TGTGCCAGCGGAATAGCGGGGGGATACAATGAGCAGTTCTTC

clone_size: .
j_call: TRBJ2-1
d_call: .
v_call: TRBV20-1
cdr3_aa: CSTSGPPSYNEQFF
cdr3_nt: TGCAGCACCTCGGGGCCCCCCTCCTACAATGAGCAGTTCTTC

clone_size: few
j_call: TRBJ2-7
d_call: TRBD2
v_call: TRBV20-1
cdr3_aa: CSARDNPSGPMSYEQYF
cdr3_nt: TGCAGTGCTAGAGATAATCCTAGCGGGCCAATGTCCTACGAGCAGTACTTC